Presented here are 8 T cell receptor beta chains from one specimen sequenced in a study of naive and memory T cell subsets. The beta constant-region primer was an equimolar mix of two oligonucleotides covering TRBC1 and TRBC2. Four rounds of PCR amplified the ligated cDNA using nested alpha and beta constant-region primers plus SP2. MiXCR, applied by TCRdb to the UMI-ligation and nested PCR reads, yields one record per CDR3 protein. The sample includes over 65,000 distinct CDR3 sequences, around 9% of them seen just once. The sample was naive CD8+ T cells from blood. These receptor sequences come from a human donor in good health.

This clonotype has a count of ten or more. V and J are TRBV7-9 and TRBJ2-3; D unclear. The V gene's germline CDR1 is SEHNR and CDR2 FQNEAQ (reference sequence). The CDR3 loop spans 12 amino acids. V lost 1 base, J lost 4 bases, and 3 bases lay in between. The CDR3 reads CASSLVADTQYF. As DNA, the CDR3 is TGTGCCAGCAGCTTAGTAGCAGATACGCAGTATTTT.

Many counts were recorded for this clonotype. The gene calls are TRBV9 and TRBJ2-5; 7 bases align to TRBD2. V lost 0 bases to trimming and J lost 2 bases; unmatched junction nucleotides: 7. Per germline, CDR1 SGDLS and CDR2 YYNGEE. This CDR3 has 16 residues. CDR3 in DNA: TGTGCCAGCAGCGTAGTTCCAGCGGGAACTCAAGAGACCCAGTACTTC. Translated, it gives CASSVVPAGTQETQYF.

This clonotype was seen a few times. The chain couples TRBV12-3 or TRBV12-4 to TRBJ1-5; D call uncertain. The V end lost 8 bases, the J end lost 0 bases, and 14 bases lay between the germline ends. The CDR3 has 15 residues. The DNA of the CDR3 is TGTGCCAGCGGGCCCTCCCCTTATAGCAATCAGCCCCAGCATTTT. Protein sequence: CASGPSPYSNQPQHF.

This clonotype was recorded at least ten times. CDR3 nucleotides: TGTGCCAGTAGTCCCGGGCTAGCGAGTACCTACGAGCAGTACTTC. It codes for CASSPGLASTYEQYF. V usage is TRBV19 and J usage is TRBJ2-7, with D maybe TRBD2 (6 bases). The CDR3 loop spans 15 amino acids. V dropped 5 bases and J dropped 2 bases, with 16 bases sitting between them. Germline CDR1 reads LNHDA; CDR2 reads SQIVND (reference sequence).

This clonotype was recorded at least ten times. The V and J genes are TRBV24-1 and TRBJ2-1; 10 bases line up with TRBD2. V dropped 5 bases and J dropped 7; count of bases not matched to a gene: 16. This CDR3 contains 18 residues. CDR1 and CDR2 from the germline V gene are KGHDR and SFDVKD. CDR3 amino acids: CATSAPAWGAGGGNEQFF. In DNA, the CDR3 is TGTGCCACCAGTGCCCCCGCGTGGGGAGCGGGAGGGGGAAATGAGCAGTTCTTC.

This clonotype was found many times. This sequence joins TRBV28 and TRBJ2-5; perhaps TRBD2 as D (6 bases). V was shortened by 1 base and J by 3 bases, with 9 bases between the two germline ends. This CDR3 contains 14 residues. CDR1 MDHEN and CDR2 SYDVKM come from the germline V gene. The CDR3 spells CASSLLEGKETQYF. CDR3 DNA: TGTGCCAGCAGTTTATTGGAGGGCAAAGAGACCCAGTACTTC.

Ten or more counts support this clonotype. The chain recombines TRBV18 with TRBJ2-7, with TRBD2 matching over 10 bases. Germline-derived CDR1 and CDR2 are KGHSH and LQKENI. The length of the CDR3 is 14 residues. The J segment lost 1 base and the V segment lost 6 bases, leaving 3 bases of the junction unmatched. The CDR3 here is CASSEAGGSYEQYF. The CDR3, as DNA: TGTGCCAGCTCGGAAGCGGGAGGGTCCTACGAGCAGTACTTC. The whole variable domain, filled in from reference TRBV18 and TRBJ2-7, reads NAGVMQNPRHLVRRRGQEARLRCSPMKGHSHVYWYRQLPEEGLKFMVYLQKENIIDESGMPKERFSAEFPKEGPSILRIQQVVRGDSAAYFCASSEAGGSYEQYFGPGTRLTVT.

The V gene is TRBV6-2 or TRBV6-3, the J gene TRBJ2-5; 8 bases line up with TRBD2. This CDR3 contains 15 residues. V shed 7 bases, J shed 2 bases, and the junction held 9 bases outside the gene matches. Germline assignment: CDR1 MNHEY and CDR2 SVGEGT. The CDR3 loop reads CASIPGGGDQETQYF. The CDR3 DNA sequence: TGTGCCAGCATCCCGGGGGGGGGGGATCAAGAGACCCAGTACTTC.